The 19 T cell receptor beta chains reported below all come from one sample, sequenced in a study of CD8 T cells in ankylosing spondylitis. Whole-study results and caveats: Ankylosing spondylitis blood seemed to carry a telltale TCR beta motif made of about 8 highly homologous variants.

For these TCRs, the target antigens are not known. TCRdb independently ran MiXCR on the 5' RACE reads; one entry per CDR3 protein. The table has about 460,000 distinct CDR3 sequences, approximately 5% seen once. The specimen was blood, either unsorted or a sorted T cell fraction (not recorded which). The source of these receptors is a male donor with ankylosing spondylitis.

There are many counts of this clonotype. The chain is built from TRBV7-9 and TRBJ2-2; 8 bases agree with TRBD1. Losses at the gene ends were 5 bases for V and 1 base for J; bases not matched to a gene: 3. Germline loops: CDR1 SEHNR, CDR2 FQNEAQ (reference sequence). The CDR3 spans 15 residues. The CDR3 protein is CASSLGQVNTGELFF. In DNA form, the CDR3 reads TGTGCCAGCAGCCTGGGACAGGTGAACACCGGGGAGCTGTTTTTT.

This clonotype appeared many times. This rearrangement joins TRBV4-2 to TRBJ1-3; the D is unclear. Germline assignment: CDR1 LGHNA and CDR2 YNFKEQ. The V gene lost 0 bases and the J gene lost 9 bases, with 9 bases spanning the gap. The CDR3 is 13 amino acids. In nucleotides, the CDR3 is TGTGCCAGCAGCCAAGAGACGGGGATCACCATATATTTT. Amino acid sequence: CASSQETGITIYF.

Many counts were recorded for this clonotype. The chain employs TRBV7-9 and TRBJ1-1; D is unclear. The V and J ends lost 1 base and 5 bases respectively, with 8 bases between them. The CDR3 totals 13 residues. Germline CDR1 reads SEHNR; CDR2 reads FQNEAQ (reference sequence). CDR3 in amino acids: CASSLVLRTEAFF. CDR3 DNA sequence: TGTGCCAGCAGCTTAGTCTTACGGACTGAAGCTTTCTTT.

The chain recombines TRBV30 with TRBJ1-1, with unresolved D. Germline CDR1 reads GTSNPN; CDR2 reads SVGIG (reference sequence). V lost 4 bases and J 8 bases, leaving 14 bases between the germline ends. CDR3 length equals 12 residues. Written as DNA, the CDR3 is TGTGCCTGGATGGCTGGGCATGTGGAAGCTTTCTTT. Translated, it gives CAWMAGHVEAFF.

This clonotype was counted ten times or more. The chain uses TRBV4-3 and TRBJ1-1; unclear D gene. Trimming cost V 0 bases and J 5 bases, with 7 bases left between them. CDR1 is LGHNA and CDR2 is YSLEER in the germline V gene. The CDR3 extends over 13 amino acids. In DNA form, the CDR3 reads TGCGCCAGCAGCCAAGATAGGATTACTGAAGCTTTCTTT. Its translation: CASSQDRITEAFF.

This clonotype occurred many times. The CDR3 region is CATSEAVETQYF. The CDR3 DNA sequence: TGTGCCACCAGTGAAGCAGTGGAGACGCAGTATTTT. This chain connects TRBV24-1 to TRBJ2-3; D remains ambiguous. The V gene lost 4 bases and the J gene lost 9 bases, with 10 bases spanning the gap. The germline gives CDR1 KGHDR, CDR2 SFDVKD. The CDR3 length is 12 residues.

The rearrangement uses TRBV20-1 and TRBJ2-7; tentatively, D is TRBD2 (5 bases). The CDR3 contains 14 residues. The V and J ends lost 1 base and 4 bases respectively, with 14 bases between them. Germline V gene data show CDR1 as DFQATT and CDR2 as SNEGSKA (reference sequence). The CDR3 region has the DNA TGCAGTGCTAGAGGGGCCACTAGTCTGTACGAGCAGTACTTC. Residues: CSARGATSLYEQYF.

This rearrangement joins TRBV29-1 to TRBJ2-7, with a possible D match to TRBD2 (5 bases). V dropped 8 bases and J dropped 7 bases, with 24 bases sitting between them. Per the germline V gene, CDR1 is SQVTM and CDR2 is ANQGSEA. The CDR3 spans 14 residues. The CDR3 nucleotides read TGCAGCTTCGAGAATCGAGGGAAAGGTTTTGAGCAGTACTTC. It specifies CSFENRGKGFEQYF.

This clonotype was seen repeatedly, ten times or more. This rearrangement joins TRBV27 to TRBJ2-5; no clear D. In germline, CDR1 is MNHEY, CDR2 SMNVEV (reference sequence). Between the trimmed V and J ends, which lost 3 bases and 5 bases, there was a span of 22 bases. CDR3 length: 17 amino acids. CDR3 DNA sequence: TGTGCCAGCAGTTTGTGGCCTGGTGCTTCCGCCAAGGAGACCCAGTACTTC. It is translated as CASSLWPGASAKETQYF.

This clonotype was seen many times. The CDR3 reads CSAQNPLPSSYEQYF. The CDR3 coding sequence is TGCAGTGCCCAAAACCCCCTCCCATCATCCTACGAGCAGTACTTC. The chain is built from TRBV20-1 and TRBJ2-7; D unresolved. V was pared by 6 bases and J by 1 base, with 19 bases between. The CDR3 contains 15 residues. Germline-derived CDR1 and CDR2 are DFQATT and SNEGSKA (reference sequence).

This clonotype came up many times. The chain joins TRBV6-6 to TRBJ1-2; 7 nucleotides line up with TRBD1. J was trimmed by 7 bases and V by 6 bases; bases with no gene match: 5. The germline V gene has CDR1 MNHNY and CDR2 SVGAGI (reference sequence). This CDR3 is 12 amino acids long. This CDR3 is CASRPGTAGYTF. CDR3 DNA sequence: TGTGCCAGCAGACCCGGGACAGCTGGCTACACCTTC.

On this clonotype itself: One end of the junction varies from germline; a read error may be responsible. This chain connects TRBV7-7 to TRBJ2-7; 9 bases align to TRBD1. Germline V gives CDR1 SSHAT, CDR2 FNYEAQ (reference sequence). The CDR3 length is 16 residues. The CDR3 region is CASSLHPGTGMHEQYF. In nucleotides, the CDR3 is TGTGCTAGCAGCTTACATCCTGGGACAGGGATGCACGAGCAGTACTTC.

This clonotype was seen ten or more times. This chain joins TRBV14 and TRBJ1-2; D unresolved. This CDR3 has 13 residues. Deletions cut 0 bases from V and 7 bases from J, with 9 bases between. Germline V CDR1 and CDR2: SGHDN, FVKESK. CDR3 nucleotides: TGTGCCAGCAGCCAAGACCGTCTGCGTGGCTACACCTTC. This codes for CASSQDRLRGYTF.

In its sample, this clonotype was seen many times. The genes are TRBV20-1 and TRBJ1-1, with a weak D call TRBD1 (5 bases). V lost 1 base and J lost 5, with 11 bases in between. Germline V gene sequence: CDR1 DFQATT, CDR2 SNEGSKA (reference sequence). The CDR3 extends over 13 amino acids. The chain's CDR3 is CSARVWGRTEAFF. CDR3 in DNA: TGCAGTGCTAGAGTATGGGGGAGGACTGAAGCTTTCTTT.

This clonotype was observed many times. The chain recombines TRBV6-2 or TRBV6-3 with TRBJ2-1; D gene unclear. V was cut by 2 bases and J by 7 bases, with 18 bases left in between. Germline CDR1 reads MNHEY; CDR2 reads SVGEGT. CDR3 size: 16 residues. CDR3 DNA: TGTGCCAGCAGTTACAATGTCTACTTCTACGGGAATGAGCAGTTCTTC. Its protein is CASSYNVYFYGNEQFF.

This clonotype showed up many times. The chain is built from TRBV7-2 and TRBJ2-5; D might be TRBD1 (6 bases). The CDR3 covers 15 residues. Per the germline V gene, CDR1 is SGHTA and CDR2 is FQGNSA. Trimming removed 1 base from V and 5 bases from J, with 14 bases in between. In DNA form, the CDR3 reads TGTGCCAGCAGCTTAGTAGGACAGCTGCGGGAGACCCAGTACTTC. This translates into CASSLVGQLRETQYF.

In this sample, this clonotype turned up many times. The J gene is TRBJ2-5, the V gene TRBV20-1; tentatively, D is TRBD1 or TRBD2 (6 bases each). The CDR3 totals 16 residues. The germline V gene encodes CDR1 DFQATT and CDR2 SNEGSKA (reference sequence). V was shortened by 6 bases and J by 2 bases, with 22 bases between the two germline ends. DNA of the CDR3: TGCAGTGCCCCGCCCCGAGGGGGGACCTATCAAGAGACCCAGTACTTC. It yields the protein CSAPPRGGTYQETQYF.

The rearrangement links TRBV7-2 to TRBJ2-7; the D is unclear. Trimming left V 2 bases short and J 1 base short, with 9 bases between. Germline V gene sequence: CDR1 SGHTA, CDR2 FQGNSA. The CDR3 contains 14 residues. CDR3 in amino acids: CASSLNSDSYEQYF. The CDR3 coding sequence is TGTGCCAGCAGCTTAAACTCGGATTCCTACGAGCAGTACTTC.

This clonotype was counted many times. This CDR3 is CASRTYRGPNLYNEQFF. CDR3 nucleotide sequence: TGTGCCAGCAGGACGTACAGGGGTCCCAACTTATACAATGAGCAGTTCTTC. This chain joins TRBV27 and TRBJ2-1; 7 bases match TRBD1. CDR3 size: 17 residues. In germline, CDR1 is MNHEY, CDR2 SMNVEV (reference sequence). Unmatched junction bases numbered 15, after V lost 6 bases and J lost 4 bases.